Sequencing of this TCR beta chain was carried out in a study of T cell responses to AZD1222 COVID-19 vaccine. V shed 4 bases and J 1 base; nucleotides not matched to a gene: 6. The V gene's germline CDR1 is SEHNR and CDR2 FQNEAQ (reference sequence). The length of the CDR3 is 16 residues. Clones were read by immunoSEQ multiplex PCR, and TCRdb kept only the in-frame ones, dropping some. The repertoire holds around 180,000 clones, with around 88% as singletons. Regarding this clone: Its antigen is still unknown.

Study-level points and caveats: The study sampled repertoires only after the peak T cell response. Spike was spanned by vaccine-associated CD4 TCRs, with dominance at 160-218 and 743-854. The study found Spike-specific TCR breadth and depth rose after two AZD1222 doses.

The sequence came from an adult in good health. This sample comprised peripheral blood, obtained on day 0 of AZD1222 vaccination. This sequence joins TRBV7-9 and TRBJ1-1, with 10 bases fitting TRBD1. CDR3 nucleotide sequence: TGTGCCAGCAGCTCGACGGACAGGGGGTGGAACACTGAAGCTTTCTTT. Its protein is CASSSTDRGWNTEAFF. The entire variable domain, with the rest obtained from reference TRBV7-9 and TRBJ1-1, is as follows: DTGVSQNPRHKITKRGQNVTFRCDPISEHNRLYWYRQTLGQGPEFLTYFQNEAQLEKSRLLSDRFSAERPKGSFSTLEIQRTEQGDSAMYLCASSSTDRGWNTEAFFGQGTRLTVV.